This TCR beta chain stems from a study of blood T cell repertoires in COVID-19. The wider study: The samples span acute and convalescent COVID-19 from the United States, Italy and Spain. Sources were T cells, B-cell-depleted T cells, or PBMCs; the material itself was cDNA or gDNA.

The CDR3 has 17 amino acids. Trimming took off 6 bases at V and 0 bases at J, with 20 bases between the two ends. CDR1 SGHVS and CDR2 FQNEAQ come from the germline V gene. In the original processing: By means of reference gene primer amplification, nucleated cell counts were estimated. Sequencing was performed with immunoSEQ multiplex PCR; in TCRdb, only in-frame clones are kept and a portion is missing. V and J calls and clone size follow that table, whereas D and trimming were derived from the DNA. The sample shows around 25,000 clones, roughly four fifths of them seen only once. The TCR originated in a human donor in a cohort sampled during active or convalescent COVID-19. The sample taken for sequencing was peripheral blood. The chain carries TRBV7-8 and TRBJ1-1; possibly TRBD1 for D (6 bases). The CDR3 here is CASRRQASWGLNTEAFF. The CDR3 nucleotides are TGTGCCAGCAGGAGACAGGCTTCTTGGGGCCTGAACACTGAAGCTTTCTTT.